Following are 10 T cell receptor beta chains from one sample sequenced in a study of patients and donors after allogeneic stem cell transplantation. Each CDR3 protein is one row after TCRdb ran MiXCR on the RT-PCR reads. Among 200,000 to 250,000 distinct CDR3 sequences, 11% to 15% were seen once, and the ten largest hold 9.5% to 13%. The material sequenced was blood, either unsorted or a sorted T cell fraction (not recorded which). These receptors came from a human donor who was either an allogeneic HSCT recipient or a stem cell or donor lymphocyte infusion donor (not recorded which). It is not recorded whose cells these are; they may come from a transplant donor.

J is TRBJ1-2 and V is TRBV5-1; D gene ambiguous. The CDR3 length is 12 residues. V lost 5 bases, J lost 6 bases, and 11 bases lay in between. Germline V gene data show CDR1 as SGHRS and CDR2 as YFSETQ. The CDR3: CASREVGDGYTF. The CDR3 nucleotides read TGCGCCAGCAGAGAGGTCGGCGATGGCTACACCTTC.

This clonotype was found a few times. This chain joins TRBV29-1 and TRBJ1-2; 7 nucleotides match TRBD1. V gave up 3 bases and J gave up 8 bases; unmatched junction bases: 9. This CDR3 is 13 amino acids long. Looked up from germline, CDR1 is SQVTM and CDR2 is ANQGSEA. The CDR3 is CSVDSGTQGGYTF. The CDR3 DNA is TGCAGCGTTGATTCGGGGACACAGGGGGGCTACACCTTC.

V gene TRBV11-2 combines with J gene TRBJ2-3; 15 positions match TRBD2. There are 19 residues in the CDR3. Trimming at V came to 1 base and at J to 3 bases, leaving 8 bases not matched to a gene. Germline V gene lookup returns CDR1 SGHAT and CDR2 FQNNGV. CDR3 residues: CASSLGTSGGAARTDTQYF. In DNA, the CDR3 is TGTGCCAGCAGCTTAGGGACTAGCGGGGGGGCCGCTCGGACAGATACGCAGTATTTT.

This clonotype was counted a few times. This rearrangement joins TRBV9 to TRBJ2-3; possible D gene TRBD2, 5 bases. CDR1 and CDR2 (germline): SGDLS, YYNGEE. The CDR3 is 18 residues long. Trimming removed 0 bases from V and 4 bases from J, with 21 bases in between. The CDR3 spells CASSVVSAAPGNPDTQYF. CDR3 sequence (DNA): TGTGCCAGCAGCGTAGTTTCAGCTGCGCCGGGGAATCCAGATACGCAGTATTTT.

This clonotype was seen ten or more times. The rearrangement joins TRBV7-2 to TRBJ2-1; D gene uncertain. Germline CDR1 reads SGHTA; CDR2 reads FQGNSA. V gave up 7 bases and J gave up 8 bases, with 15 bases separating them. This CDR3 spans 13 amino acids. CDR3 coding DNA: TGTGCCAGCACAGATACGGTGGGCTATGAGCAGTTCTTC. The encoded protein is CASTDTVGYEQFF.

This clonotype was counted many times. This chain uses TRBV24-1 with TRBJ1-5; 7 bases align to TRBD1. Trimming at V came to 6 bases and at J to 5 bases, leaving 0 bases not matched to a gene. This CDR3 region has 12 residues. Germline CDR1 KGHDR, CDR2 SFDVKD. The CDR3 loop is CATSQGDQPQHF. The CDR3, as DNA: TGTGCCACCAGTCAGGGGGATCAGCCCCAGCATTTT.

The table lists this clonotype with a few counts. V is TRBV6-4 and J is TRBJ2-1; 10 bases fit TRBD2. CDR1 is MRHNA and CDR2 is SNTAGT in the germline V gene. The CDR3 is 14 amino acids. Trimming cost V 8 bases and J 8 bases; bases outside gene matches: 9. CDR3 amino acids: CASAVAGGTDEQFF. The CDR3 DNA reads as TGTGCCAGCGCGGTAGCGGGAGGCACGGATGAGCAGTTCTTC.

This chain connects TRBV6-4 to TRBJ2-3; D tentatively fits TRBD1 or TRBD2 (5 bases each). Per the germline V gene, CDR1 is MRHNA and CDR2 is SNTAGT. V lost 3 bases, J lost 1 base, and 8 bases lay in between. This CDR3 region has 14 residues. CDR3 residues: CASSDGDGTDTQYF. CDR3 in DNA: TGTGCCAGCAGTGATGGGGACGGCACAGATACGCAGTATTTT.

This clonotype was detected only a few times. The CDR3 nucleotides read TGCAGTGCTGGGACAGGGGGCTTATATGGCTACACCTTC. Its protein product is CSAGTGGLYGYTF. The chain uses TRBV20-1 and TRBJ1-2; 12 bases fit TRBD1. The ends lost 5 bases at V and 5 bases at J; junction bases unmatched: 3. Germline V gene sequence: CDR1 DFQATT, CDR2 SNEGSKA (reference sequence). The CDR3 is 13 amino acids.

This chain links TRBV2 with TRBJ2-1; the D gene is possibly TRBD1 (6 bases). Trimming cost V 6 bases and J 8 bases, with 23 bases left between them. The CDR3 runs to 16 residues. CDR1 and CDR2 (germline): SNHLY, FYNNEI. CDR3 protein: CASSPFRGGGVHEQFF. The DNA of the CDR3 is TGTGCCAGCAGCCCTTTCAGGGGCGGAGGTGTACATGAGCAGTTCTTC.